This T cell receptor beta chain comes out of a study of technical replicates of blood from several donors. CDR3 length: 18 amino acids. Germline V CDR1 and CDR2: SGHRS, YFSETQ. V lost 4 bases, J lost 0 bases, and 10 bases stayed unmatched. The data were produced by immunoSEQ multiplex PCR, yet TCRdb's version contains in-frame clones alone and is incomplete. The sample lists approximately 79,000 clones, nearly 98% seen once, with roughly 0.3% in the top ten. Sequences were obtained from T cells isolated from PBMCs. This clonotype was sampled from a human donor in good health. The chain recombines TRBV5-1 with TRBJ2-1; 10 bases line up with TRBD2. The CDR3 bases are TGCGCCAGCAGCACCGAAAGCGGGAGGGTAAGCTCCTACAATGAGCAGTTCTTC. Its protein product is CASSTESGRVSSYNEQFF.